This TCR beta chain was observed in a study of shared clonotypes between healthy human individuals. Across the whole study: Three plates were used per donor for CD4 naive, three for CD4 memory, two for CD8 naive and one for CD8 memory.

As regards this clone: Its antigen remains unidentified. This sample also contains other DNA sequences that code for the same CDR3.

Regarding the study as a whole: Sampling involved blood alone; tissue repertoires likely differ. Among non-shared clonotypes, generation probabilities were lower than among those shared by all four donors.

The protocol was immunoSEQ multiplex PCR, while the TCRdb copy is restricted to in-frame clones and leaves out a portion. The table has roughly 2.5 million clones, roughly nine tenths seen once. V lost 0 bases to trimming and J lost 9 bases, with 9 bases between them. This CDR3 is 11 amino acids long. Per germline, CDR1 GTSNPN and CDR2 SVGIG (reference sequence). The sequencing sample was made of naive CD4+ T cells sorted from blood. This sample's subset: CD45RA+ positively selected. The chain recombines TRBV30 with TRBJ2-7; possible D gene TRBD1, 5 bases. The sequence derives from a young man in good health. The CDR3 spells CAWSVGQGQYF. The CDR3 coding sequence is TGTGCCTGGAGTGTAGGCCAGGGGCAGTACTTC.